Sequencing of this T cell receptor (beta chain) was carried out in a study of blood T cell repertoires in COVID-19. Repertoires were generated with immunoSEQ multiplex PCR, while TCRdb's copy carries only in-frame clones and drops some. This sample has about 120,000 clones, with about 77% found just once. The specimen was peripheral blood. The TCR comes from a human donor in a cohort sampled during active COVID-19.

CDR3: CASSLLDRGPETQYF. The CDR3 DNA reads TGTGCCAGCTCACTGCTCGACAGGGGGCCTGAGACCCAGTACTTC. V usage is TRBV18 and J usage is TRBJ2-5, with 10 bases lining up with TRBD1. The CDR3 contains 15 residues. The germline CDR1 and CDR2 sequences are KGHSH and LQKENI. The V gene end was trimmed by 4 bases and the J gene end by 5 bases; junction bases not matched to a gene: 7.